The clone carrying this TCR beta chain appeared a few times. Using RNA transcripts as the source, TCR beta CDR3 regions were amplified. The HTBI set primed first-round TCR CDR3 RT-PCR. TCRdb processed the multiplex PCR reads anew with MiXCR; each CDR3 protein has one entry. The repertoire holds almost 600,000 distinct CDR3 sequences, with about 15% as singletons. This entry comes from a study of T cells in Graves' hyperthyroidism and ophthalmopathy. V was shortened by 2 bases and J by 2 bases, with 15 bases between the two germline ends. CDR3 size: 17 residues. Germline lookup yields CDR1 SGHTA and CDR2 FQGNSA. The study based diagnoses on clinical symptoms, serum thyroxine and TRAb, thyroid ultrasound and orbital computed tomography.

The sample taken for sequencing was blood. This TCR was sampled from a woman under 40 with Graves' hyperthyroidism that later progressed to Graves' ophthalmopathy. V usage is TRBV7-2 and J usage is TRBJ2-2; no clear D gene. CDR3 nucleotide sequence: TGTGCCAGCAGCTTAACTACCTACACGGGCAACACCGGGGAGCTGTTTTTT. It codes for CASSLTTYTGNTGELFF.